Below, 32 T cell receptor beta chains from the same sample are listed, as sequenced in a study of blood T cell repertoires in COVID-19. Assay: immunoSEQ multiplex PCR; the TCRdb copy retains only in-frame clones and omits some. This sample has a few hundred thousand clones; 89% occur once, and the top ten carry approximately 6.5%. Sequencing was performed on peripheral blood. These receptors all stem from a man in his late teens or twenties who had recovered from COVID-19.

This rearrangement joins TRBV4-1 to TRBJ1-3, with D hard to call. Germline loops: CDR1 MGHRA, CDR2 YSYEKL. The V gene lost 5 bases and the J gene lost 1 base, with 15 bases spanning the gap. CDR3 length equals 16 residues. The CDR3 bases are TGCGCCAGCAGCTCCCGACGGGGAGAATCTGGAAACACCATATATTTT. Its protein product is CASSSRRGESGNTIYF.

The chain recombines TRBV19 with TRBJ1-3; perhaps TRBD1 as D (5 bases). Germline CDR1 LNHDA, CDR2 SQIVND (reference sequence). Deletions cut 3 bases from V and 0 bases from J, with 12 bases between. This CDR3 comprises 16 residues. CDR3 in amino acids: CASSMSGHLSGNTIYF. The CDR3 coding sequence is TGTGCCAGTAGTATGTCTGGACACCTCTCTGGAAACACCATATATTTT.

This sequence joins TRBV4-3 and TRBJ2-1; 7 bases fit TRBD1. The CDR3 is 17 amino acids. Germline CDR1 reads LGHNA; CDR2 reads YSLEER. J gave up 0 bases and V 4 bases, and 9 bases lay outside the gene matches. CDR3 in amino acids: CASSPQPDRASYNEQFF. For the CDR3, the DNA is TGCGCCAGCAGCCCTCAGCCCGACAGGGCCTCCTACAATGAGCAGTTCTTC.

V is TRBV4-3 and J is TRBJ2-5; 9 bases match TRBD2. The CDR3 totals 17 residues. V was clipped by 4 bases and J by 4 bases; unmatched bases: 13. Germline V gene lookup returns CDR1 LGHNA and CDR2 YSLEER. The CDR3, as DNA: TGCGCCAGCAGCCTCCGATTTGGCGGGGGGGCCCCAGAGACCCAGTACTTC. This codes for CASSLRFGGGAPETQYF.

V gene TRBV12-5 combines with J gene TRBJ2-5; 7 bases agree with TRBD1. The J segment lost 4 bases and the V segment lost 1 base, leaving 6 bases of the junction unmatched. This CDR3 is 15 amino acids long. Per germline, CDR1 LGHNT and CDR2 FRNRAP. The CDR3 reads CASGLGTGSGETQYF. CDR3 nucleotides: TGTGCTAGTGGTTTGGGGACAGGTTCGGGAGAGACCCAGTACTTC.

The chain recombines TRBV5-1 with TRBJ2-1; D is uncertain. V was shortened by 4 bases and J by 0 bases, with 11 bases between the two germline ends. There are 15 residues in the CDR3. The V gene's germline CDR1 is SGHRS and CDR2 YFSETQ. The CDR3 nucleotides read TGCGCCAGCAGCCCGGAAATAGCCTCCTACAATGAGCAGTTCTTC. Amino acids: CASSPEIASYNEQFF.

This chain joins TRBV6-5 and TRBJ1-1; weak D call: TRBD1 (6 bases). Per germline, CDR1 MNHEY and CDR2 SVGAGI. V was cut by 7 bases and J by 7 bases, with 16 bases left in between. This CDR3 contains 13 residues. The CDR3 bases are TGTGCCAGCATGCTGGACAGCCCCTTTGAAGCTTTCTTT. Translating gives CASMLDSPFEAFF.

The chain joins TRBV12-3 or TRBV12-4 to TRBJ1-2; TRBD1 agrees at 7 bases. The CDR3 consists of 13 residues. The ends lost 4 bases at V and 6 bases at J; junction bases unmatched: 5. CDR3 coding DNA: TGTGCCAGCAGTTATTCAGGGGGGAATGGCTACACCTTC. It is translated as CASSYSGGNGYTF.

The chain combines TRBV30 with TRBJ2-2; D is uncertain. Trimming took 0 bases from V and 4 from J, leaving 12 bases between them. The CDR3 runs 15 residues. In germline, CDR1 is GTSNPN, CDR2 SVGIG (reference sequence). This CDR3 is CAWSVPVQLTGELFF. CDR3 nucleotide sequence: TGTGCCTGGAGTGTACCTGTACAGCTCACCGGGGAGCTGTTTTTT. The full variable domain, with the rest looked up from reference TRBV30 and TRBJ2-2, is SQTIHQWPATLVQPVGSPLSLECTVEGTSNPNLYWYRQAAGRGLQLLFYSVGIGQISSEVPQNLSASRPQDRQFILSSKKLLLSDSGFYLCAWSVPVQLTGELFFGEGSRLTVL.

The rearrangement uses TRBV12-5 and TRBJ2-7, with D possibly TRBD2 on 5 matching bases. This CDR3 has 15 residues. The V end lost 4 bases, the J end lost 3 bases, and 16 bases lay between the germline ends. CDR1 and CDR2 from the germline V gene are LGHNT and FRNRAP. The CDR3 is CASGSNPMDFYEQYF. Here the CDR3 DNA reads TGTGCTAGTGGTTCCAACCCCATGGACTTCTACGAGCAGTACTTC.

The rearrangement joins TRBV5-1 to TRBJ2-2; TRBD1 aligns across 8 bases. V was pared by 4 bases and J by 3 bases, with 5 bases of the junction left unmatched. Germline lookup yields CDR1 SGHRS and CDR2 YFSETQ. The length of the CDR3 is 15 residues. DNA of the CDR3: TGCGCCAGCAGCATTGGACAGGGATACACCGGGGAGCTGTTTTTT. Translated, it gives CASSIGQGYTGELFF.

The chain links TRBV7-3 to TRBJ2-1; D gene unclear. The CDR3 extends over 13 amino acids. V lost 3 bases and J 9 bases, leaving 12 bases between the germline ends. The germline gives CDR1 SGHTA, CDR2 FQGTGA. The CDR3 loop is CASSFVPASEQFF. Here the CDR3 DNA reads TGTGCCAGCAGCTTCGTCCCCGCGAGTGAGCAGTTCTTC.

The rearrangement uses TRBV11-2 and TRBJ2-5; TRBD2 matches 10 bases. Unmatched junction bases numbered 7, after V lost 5 bases and J lost 4 bases. Germline V gene lookup returns CDR1 SGHAT and CDR2 FQNNGV. There are 15 residues in the CDR3. This CDR3 is CASSPSGGASETQYF. The DNA for the CDR3 is TGTGCCAGCAGCCCCAGCGGGGGGGCCTCAGAGACCCAGTACTTC.

The gene calls are TRBV6-5 and TRBJ2-3; 7 nucleotides line up with TRBD2. The trim removed 4 bases at V and 3 bases at J, leaving 7 bases unmatched. The CDR3 loop spans 15 amino acids. Germline V CDR1 and CDR2: MNHEY, SVGAGI. The CDR3 DNA reads TGTGCCAGCAGTTCTAGCGGAGCGCAAACAGATACGCAGTATTTT. It is translated as CASSSSGAQTDTQYF.

CDR3 loop: CASSFDRKAFF. The CDR3 coding sequence is TGTGCCAGCAGTTTTGACAGAAAAGCTTTCTTT. This chain connects TRBV12-3 or TRBV12-4 to TRBJ1-1; D might be TRBD1 (5 bases). Trimming pared 3 bases from V and 9 bases from J, leaving 8 bases between. The CDR3 covers 11 residues.

As DNA, the CDR3 is TGTGCCACCAGTGATCCCTCGGGGGACGCCAACACTGAAGCTTTCTTT. Its translation: CATSDPSGDANTEAFF. This chain connects TRBV24-1 to TRBJ1-1, with a tentative D call TRBD1 (5 bases). Trimming pared 3 bases from V and 2 bases from J, leaving 15 bases between. CDR3 size: 16 residues. Germline V gene data show CDR1 as KGHDR and CDR2 as SFDVKD.

This chain joins TRBV6-1 and TRBJ2-3; 14 nucleotides align to TRBD2. In germline, CDR1 is MNHNS, CDR2 SASEGT. V gave up 6 bases and J gave up 0 bases; unmatched junction bases: 8. The CDR3 covers 18 residues. CDR3 protein: CASRERTSGRTSTDTQYF. CDR3 bases: TGTGCCAGCAGGGAAAGGACTAGCGGGAGGACTAGCACAGATACGCAGTATTTT.

The rearrangement joins TRBV12-3 or TRBV12-4 to TRBJ1-1, with 9 bases fitting TRBD1. The CDR3 is made up of 12 amino acids. Trimming at V came to 6 bases and at J to 8 bases, leaving 4 bases not matched to a gene. Written as DNA, the CDR3 is TGTGCCAGCAGACAGACAGGGGGGGAAGCTTTCTTT. It yields the protein CASRQTGGEAFF.

This CDR3 reads CASRVGTGRNYGYTF. In DNA form, the CDR3 reads TGTGCCAGTAGGGTCGGGACAGGGAGAAACTATGGCTACACCTTC. This rearrangement joins TRBV19 to TRBJ1-2; the match to TRBD1 covers 9 bases. Looked up from germline, CDR1 is LNHDA and CDR2 is SQIVND (reference sequence). The CDR3 is made up of 15 amino acids. With V trimmed by 6 bases and J by 2 bases, 7 bases remained unmatched.

The CDR3 nucleotides are TGTGCCAGCAGCGTAGGCGGAGCGACGAACACCGGGGAGCTGTTTTTT. Its protein is CASSVGGATNTGELFF. The gene calls are TRBV9 and TRBJ2-2; D unresolved. The CDR3 runs 16 residues. Looked up from germline, CDR1 is SGDLS and CDR2 is YYNGEE. V was trimmed by 0 bases and J by 0 bases, leaving 9 bases between them.

V usage is TRBV4-3 and J usage is TRBJ2-7; 8 nucleotides agree with TRBD1. The length of the CDR3 is 15 residues. V lost 4 bases, J lost 3 bases, and 8 bases stayed unmatched. Germline CDR1 LGHNA, CDR2 YSLEER. The CDR3 spells CASSLGQEGYYEQYF. The CDR3 coding sequence is TGCGCCAGCAGCCTGGGACAGGAGGGGTACTACGAGCAGTACTTC.

In its sample, this clone was seen a few times. The chain joins TRBV7-9 to TRBJ1-2; 7 bases agree with TRBD1. V shed 5 bases, J shed 4 bases, and the junction held 16 bases outside the gene matches. The CDR3 consists of 17 residues. The germline gives CDR1 SEHNR, CDR2 FQNEAQ (reference sequence). CDR3 loop: CASSPMGLGDSVYGYTF. CDR3 DNA sequence: TGTGCCAGCAGCCCCATGGGTTTGGGGGACAGTGTCTATGGCTACACCTTC.

This chain uses TRBV18 with TRBJ1-6, with D perhaps matching TRBD1 (6 bases). Germline V gene sequence: CDR1 KGHSH, CDR2 LQKENI. V gave up 6 bases and J gave up 7 bases, with 16 bases separating them. This CDR3 is built from 15 residues. The CDR3 loop is CASSAGQRSNSPLHF. Here the CDR3 DNA reads TGTGCCAGCTCGGCCGGACAGCGGTCGAATTCACCCCTCCACTTT.

The genes are TRBV20-1 and TRBJ2-7; weak D call: TRBD2 (6 bases). The germline V gene encodes CDR1 DFQATT and CDR2 SNEGSKA (reference sequence). The CDR3 totals 13 residues. Trimming removed 7 bases from V and 2 bases from J, with 15 bases in between. Here the CDR3 reads CSVSAGLAYEQYF. The CDR3 DNA sequence: TGCAGTGTTAGTGCGGGACTTGCCTACGAGCAGTACTTC.

This chain links TRBV28 with TRBJ2-2, with D hard to call. V was cut by 4 bases and J by 8 bases, with 5 bases left in between. CDR3 length equals 11 residues. Germline assignment: CDR1 MDHEN and CDR2 SYDVKM. The CDR3 DNA follows: TGTGCCAGCAGTTCCCGGGGGGAGCTGTTTTTT. The encoded protein is CASSSRGELFF.

This chain links TRBV11-1 with TRBJ2-3; 10 bases match TRBD1. V lost 4 bases to trimming and J lost 13 bases; unmatched junction nucleotides: 5. Looked up from germline, CDR1 is SGHAT and CDR2 is FQDESV (reference sequence). The length of the CDR3 is 12 residues. The CDR3: CASSSGQGLKYF. The DNA for the CDR3 is TGTGCCAGCAGCTCGGGACAGGGGTTGAAGTATTTT.

This rearrangement joins TRBV7-9 to TRBJ2-7; D remains unclear. The CDR3 length is 13 residues. The germline V gene has CDR1 SEHNR and CDR2 FQNEAQ (reference sequence). The V gene lost 3 bases and the J gene lost 1 base, with 7 bases spanning the gap. The CDR3 loop is CASSFLTSYEQYF. The DNA for the CDR3 is TGTGCCAGCAGCTTTTTGACTTCCTACGAGCAGTACTTC.

This clone has at least ten counts. The chain couples TRBV3-1 (or the pseudogene TRBV3-2) to TRBJ2-1, with TRBD1 matching 12 bases. Trimming at V came to 1 base and at J to 7 bases, leaving 8 bases not matched to a gene. The CDR3 is made up of 17 amino acids. Germline CDR1 is LGHDT and CDR2 is YNNKEL (reference sequence). The CDR3 here is CASSQALRDRGRNEQFF. As DNA, the CDR3 is TGTGCCAGCAGCCAAGCTCTGCGGGACAGGGGGCGAAATGAGCAGTTCTTC.

The genes are TRBV27 and TRBJ2-4, with a tentative D call TRBD1 (6 bases). The CDR3 spans 15 residues. Trimming took 5 bases from V and 7 from J, leaving 18 bases between them. Germline lookup yields CDR1 MNHEY and CDR2 SMNVEV (reference sequence). The chain's CDR3 is CASSLFSTGSNIQYF. Written as DNA, the CDR3 is TGTGCCAGCAGTCTATTCTCAACAGGGTCGAACATTCAGTACTTC.

The CDR3, as DNA: TGTGCCAGCTCACCACCATTGTCCGGAGGCCGCAACACTGAAGCTTTCTTT. Its translation is CASSPPLSGGRNTEAFF. This rearrangement joins TRBV18 to TRBJ1-1; D is undetermined. The V and J ends lost 0 bases and 2 bases respectively, with 16 bases between them. This CDR3 is 17 amino acids long. Per germline, CDR1 KGHSH and CDR2 LQKENI.

In this sample, this clone turned up once. The chain couples TRBV19 to TRBJ1-2, with 7 bases lining up with TRBD1. Germline CDR1 reads LNHDA; CDR2 reads SQIVND (reference sequence). The CDR3 has 14 residues. V shed 6 bases and J 5 bases; nucleotides not matched to a gene: 9. The CDR3 here is CASSPGQNSYGYTF. The CDR3 coding sequence is TGTGCCAGTAGCCCGGGACAGAATTCGTATGGCTACACCTTC. The full variable domain, its missing parts supplied by reference TRBV19 and TRBJ1-2, is DGGITQSPKYLFRKEGQNVTLSCEQNLNHDAMYWYRQDPGQGLRLIYYSQIVNDFQKGDIAEGYSVSREKKESFPLTVTSAQKNPTAFYLCASSPGQNSYGYTFGSGTRLTVV.

This chain links TRBV19 with TRBJ1-5, with D perhaps matching TRBD1 (5 bases). Trimming stripped 5 bases from V and 5 bases from J, with 22 bases between. CDR1 and CDR2 (germline): LNHDA, SQIVND (reference sequence). This CDR3 is 17 amino acids long. For the CDR3, the DNA is TGTGCCAGTAGTCCGGAGTCGACAGCCGTGGCCGATCAGCCCCAGCATTTT. This encodes CASSPESTAVADQPQHF.